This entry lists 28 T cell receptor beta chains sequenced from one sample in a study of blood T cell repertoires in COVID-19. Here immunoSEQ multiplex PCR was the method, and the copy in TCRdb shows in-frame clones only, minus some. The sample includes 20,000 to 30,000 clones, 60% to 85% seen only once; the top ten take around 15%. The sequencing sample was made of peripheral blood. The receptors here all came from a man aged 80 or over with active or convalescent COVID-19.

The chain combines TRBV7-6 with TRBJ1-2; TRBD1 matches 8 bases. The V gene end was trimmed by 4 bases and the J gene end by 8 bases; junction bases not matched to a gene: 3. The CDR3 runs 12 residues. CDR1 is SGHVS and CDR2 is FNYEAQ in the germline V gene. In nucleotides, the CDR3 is TGTGCCAGCAGCTCGGACAGGGAGGGCTACACCTTC. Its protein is CASSSDREGYTF.

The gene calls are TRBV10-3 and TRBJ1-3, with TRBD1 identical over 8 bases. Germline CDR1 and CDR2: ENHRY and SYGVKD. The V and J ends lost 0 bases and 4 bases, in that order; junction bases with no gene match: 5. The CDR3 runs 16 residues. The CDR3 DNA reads TGTGCCATCAGTGAGTCTGGACAGGGTTTCGGAAACACCATATATTTT. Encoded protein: CAISESGQGFGNTIYF.

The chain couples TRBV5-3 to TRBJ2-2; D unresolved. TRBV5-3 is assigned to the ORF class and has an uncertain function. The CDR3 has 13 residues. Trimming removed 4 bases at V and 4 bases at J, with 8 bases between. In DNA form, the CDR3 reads TGTGCCAGAAGCACCGGCGGCACCGGGGAGCTGTTTTTT. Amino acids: CARSTGGTGELFF.

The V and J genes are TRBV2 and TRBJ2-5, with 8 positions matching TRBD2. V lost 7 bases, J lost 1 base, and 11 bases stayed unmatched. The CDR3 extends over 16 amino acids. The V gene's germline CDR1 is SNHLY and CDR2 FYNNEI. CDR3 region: CASKRQTSATQETQYF. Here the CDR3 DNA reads TGTGCCAGCAAAAGACAGACTAGCGCCACCCAAGAGACCCAGTACTTC.

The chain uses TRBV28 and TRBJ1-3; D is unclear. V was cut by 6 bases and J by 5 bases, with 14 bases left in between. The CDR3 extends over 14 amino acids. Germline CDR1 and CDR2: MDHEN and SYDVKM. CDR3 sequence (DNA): TGTGCCAGCAGACACTACTCTGCGAGAAACACCATATATTTT. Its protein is CASRHYSARNTIYF.

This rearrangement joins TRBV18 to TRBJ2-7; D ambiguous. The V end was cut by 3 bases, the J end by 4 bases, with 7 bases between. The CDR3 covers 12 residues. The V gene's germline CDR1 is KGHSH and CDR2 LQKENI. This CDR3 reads CASSPQEYEQYF. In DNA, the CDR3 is TGTGCCAGCTCACCCCAGGAATACGAGCAGTACTTC.

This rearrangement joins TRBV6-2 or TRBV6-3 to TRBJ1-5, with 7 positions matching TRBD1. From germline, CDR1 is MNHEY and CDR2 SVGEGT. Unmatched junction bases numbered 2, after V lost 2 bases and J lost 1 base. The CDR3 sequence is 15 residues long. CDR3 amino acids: CASSYLGQSNQPQHF. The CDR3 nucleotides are TGTGCCAGCAGTTACCTGGGACAGAGCAATCAGCCCCAGCATTTT.

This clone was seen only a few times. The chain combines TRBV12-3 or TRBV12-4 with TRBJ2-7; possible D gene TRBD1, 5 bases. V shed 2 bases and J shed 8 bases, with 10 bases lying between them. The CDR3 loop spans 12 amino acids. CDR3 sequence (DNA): TGTGCCAGCAGTTTAAGCAGGGCGCAGCAGTACTTC. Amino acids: CASSLSRAQQYF.

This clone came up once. The CDR3 is CASSFPGQGNTIYF. The DNA for the CDR3 is TGTGCCAGCAGCTTCCCCGGACAAGGAAACACCATATATTTT. The chain employs TRBV7-9 and TRBJ1-3; the D gene is possibly TRBD1 (5 bases). The CDR3 is made up of 14 amino acids. V dropped 3 bases and J dropped 4 bases, with 10 bases sitting between them. Germline lookup yields CDR1 SEHNR and CDR2 FQNEAQ (reference sequence).

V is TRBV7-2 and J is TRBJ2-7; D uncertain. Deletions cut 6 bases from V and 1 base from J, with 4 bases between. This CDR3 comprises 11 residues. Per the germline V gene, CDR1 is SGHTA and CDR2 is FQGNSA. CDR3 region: CASSLSYEQYF. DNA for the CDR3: TGTGCCAGCAGTCTTTCCTACGAGCAGTACTTC. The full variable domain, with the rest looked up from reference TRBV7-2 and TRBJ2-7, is GAGVSQSPSNKVTEKGKDVELRCDPISGHTALYWYRQSLGQGLEFLIYFQGNSAPDKSGLPSDRFSAERTGGSVSTLTIQRTQQEDSAVYLCASSLSYEQYFGPGTRLTVT.

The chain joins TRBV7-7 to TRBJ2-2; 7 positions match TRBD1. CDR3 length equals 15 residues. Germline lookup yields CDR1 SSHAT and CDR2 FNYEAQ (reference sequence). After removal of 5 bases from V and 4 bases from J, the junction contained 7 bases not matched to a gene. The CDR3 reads CASSVTGVGTGELFF. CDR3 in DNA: TGTGCCAGCAGCGTCACAGGGGTCGGCACCGGGGAGCTGTTTTTT.

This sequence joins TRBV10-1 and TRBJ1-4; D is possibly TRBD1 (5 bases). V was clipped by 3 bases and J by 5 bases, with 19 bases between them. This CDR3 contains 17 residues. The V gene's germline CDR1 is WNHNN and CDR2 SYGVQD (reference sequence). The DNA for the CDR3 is TGCGCCAGCAGTGATAATAGGGGAAGTCGACGGAATGAAAAACTGTTTTTT. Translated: CASSDNRGSRRNEKLFF.

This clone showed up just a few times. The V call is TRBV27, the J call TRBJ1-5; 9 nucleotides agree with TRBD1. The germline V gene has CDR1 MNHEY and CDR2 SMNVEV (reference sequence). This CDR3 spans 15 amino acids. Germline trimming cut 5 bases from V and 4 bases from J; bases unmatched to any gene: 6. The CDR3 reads CASSLRGTGNQPQHF. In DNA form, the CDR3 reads TGTGCCAGCAGTCTACGAGGGACAGGGAATCAGCCCCAGCATTTT.

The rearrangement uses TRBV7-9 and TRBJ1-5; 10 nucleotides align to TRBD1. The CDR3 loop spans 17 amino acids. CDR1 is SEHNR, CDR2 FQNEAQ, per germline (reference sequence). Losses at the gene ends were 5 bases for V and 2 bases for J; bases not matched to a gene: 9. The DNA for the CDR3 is TGTGCCAGCAGCCACGATCTTGGACAGGGGGGCAATCAGCCCCAGCATTTT. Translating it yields CASSHDLGQGGNQPQHF.

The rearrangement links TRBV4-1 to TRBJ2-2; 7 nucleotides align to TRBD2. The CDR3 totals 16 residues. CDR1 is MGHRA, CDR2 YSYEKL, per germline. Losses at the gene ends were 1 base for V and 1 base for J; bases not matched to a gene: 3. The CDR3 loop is CASSQGGGGNTGELFF. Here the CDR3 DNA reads TGCGCCAGCAGCCAAGGGGGCGGGGGGAACACCGGGGAGCTGTTTTTT.

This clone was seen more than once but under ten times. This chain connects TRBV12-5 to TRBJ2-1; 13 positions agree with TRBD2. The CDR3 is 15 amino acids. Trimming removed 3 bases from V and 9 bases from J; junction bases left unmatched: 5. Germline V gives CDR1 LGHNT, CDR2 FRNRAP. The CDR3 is CASGLVLAGGLEQFF. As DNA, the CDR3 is TGTGCTAGTGGTTTAGTACTAGCGGGGGGGCTTGAGCAGTTCTTC.

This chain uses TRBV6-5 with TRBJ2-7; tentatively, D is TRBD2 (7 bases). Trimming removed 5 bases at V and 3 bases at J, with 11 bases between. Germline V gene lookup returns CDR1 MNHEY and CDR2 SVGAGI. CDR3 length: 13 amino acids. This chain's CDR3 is CASSRGANYEQYF. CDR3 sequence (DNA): TGTGCCAGCAGTCGGGGGGCAAACTACGAGCAGTACTTC.

CDR3 DNA: TGTGCCAGCAGCCCTAACCAGGGTGCTAACTATGGCTACACCTTC. It encodes CASSPNQGANYGYTF. The chain couples TRBV7-2 to TRBJ1-2, with D perhaps matching TRBD1 (5 bases). CDR1 is SGHTA, CDR2 FQGNSA, per germline. The CDR3 is 15 residues long. Trimming stripped 5 bases from V and 0 bases from J, with 13 bases between.

The CDR3 region has the DNA TGTGCCAGCAGTAGGACAGGGACTCTTGGAAACACCATATATTTT. As protein: CASSRTGTLGNTIYF. The genes are TRBV5-6 and TRBJ1-3, with 8 nucleotides matching TRBD1. This CDR3 comprises 15 residues. The junction had 7 bases not matched to a gene; V was cut back by 5 bases and J by 3 bases. Germline V gives CDR1 SGHDT, CDR2 YYEEEE.

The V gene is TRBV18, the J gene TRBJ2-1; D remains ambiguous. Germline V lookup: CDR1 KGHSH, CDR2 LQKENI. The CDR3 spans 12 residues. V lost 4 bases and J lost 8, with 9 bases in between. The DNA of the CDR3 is TGTGCCAGCTCACTAGCATACGATGAGCAGTTCTTC. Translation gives CASSLAYDEQFF.

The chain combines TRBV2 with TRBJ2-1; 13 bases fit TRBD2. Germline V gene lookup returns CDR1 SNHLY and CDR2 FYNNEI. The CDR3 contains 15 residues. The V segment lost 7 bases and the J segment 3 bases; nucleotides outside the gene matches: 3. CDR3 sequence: CASNGLAGVYNEQFF. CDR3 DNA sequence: TGTGCCAGCAACGGACTAGCGGGAGTCTACAATGAGCAGTTCTTC. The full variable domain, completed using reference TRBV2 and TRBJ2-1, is EPEVTQTPSHQVTQMGQEVILRCVPISNHLYFYWYRQILGQKVEFLVSFYNNEISEKSEIFDDQFSVERPDGSNFTLKIRSTKLEDSAMYFCASNGLAGVYNEQFFGPGTRLTVL.

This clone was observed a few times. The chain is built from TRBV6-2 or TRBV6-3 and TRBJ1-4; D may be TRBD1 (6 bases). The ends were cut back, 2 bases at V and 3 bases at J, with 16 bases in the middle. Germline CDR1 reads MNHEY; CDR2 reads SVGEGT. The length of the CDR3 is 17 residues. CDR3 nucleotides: TGTGCCAGCAGTTACAGTGGTTGGGGGCCGGCTAATGAAAAACTGTTTTTT. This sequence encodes CASSYSGWGPANEKLFF.

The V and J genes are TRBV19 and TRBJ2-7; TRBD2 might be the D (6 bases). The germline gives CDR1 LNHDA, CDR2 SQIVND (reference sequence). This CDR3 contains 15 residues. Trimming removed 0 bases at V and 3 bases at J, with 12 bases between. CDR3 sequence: CASSIEVGGVYEQYF. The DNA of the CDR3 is TGTGCCAGTAGTATAGAGGTAGGAGGGGTCTACGAGCAGTACTTC.

The CDR3 loop is CASSWGNTDTQYF. CDR3 nucleotide sequence: TGTGCCAGCAGCTGGGGCAACACAGATACGCAGTATTTT. The chain uses TRBV7-2 and TRBJ2-3, with a weak D call TRBD1 (5 bases). V shed 4 bases and J shed 2 bases, with 7 bases lying between them. Germline assignment: CDR1 SGHTA and CDR2 FQGNSA. The CDR3 contains 13 residues.

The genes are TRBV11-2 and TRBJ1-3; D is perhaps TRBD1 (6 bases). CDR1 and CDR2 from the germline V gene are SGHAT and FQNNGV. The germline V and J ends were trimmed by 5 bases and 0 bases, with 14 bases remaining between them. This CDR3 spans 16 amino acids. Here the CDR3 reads CASSPRQAISGNTIYF. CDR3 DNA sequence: TGTGCCAGCAGCCCCAGACAGGCTATCTCTGGAAACACCATATATTTT.

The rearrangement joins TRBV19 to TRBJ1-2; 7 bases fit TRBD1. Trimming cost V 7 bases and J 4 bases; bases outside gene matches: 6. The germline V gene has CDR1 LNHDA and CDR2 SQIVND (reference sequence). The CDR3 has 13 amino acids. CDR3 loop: CASTSPGGYGYTF. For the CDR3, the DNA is TGTGCCAGTACCTCCCCAGGGGGCTATGGCTACACCTTC.

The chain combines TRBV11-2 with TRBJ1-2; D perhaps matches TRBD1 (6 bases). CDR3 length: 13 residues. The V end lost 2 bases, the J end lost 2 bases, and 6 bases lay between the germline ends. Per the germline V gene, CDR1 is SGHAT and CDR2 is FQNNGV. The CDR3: CASSLQGNYGYTF. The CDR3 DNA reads TGTGCCAGCAGCTTACAGGGGAACTATGGCTACACCTTC.

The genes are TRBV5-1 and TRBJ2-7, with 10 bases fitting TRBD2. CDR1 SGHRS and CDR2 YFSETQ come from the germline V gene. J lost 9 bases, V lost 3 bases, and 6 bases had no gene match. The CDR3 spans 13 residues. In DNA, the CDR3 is TGCGCCAGCAGCTCTAGCGGGGGAGAGTCGCAGTACTTC. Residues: CASSSSGGESQYF. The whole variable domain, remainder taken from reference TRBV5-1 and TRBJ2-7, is KAGVTQTPRYLIKTRGQQVTLSCSPISGHRSVSWYQQTPGQGLQFLFEYFSETQRNKGNFPGRFSGRQFSNSRSEMNVSTLELGDSALYLCASSSSGGESQYFGPGTRLTVT.